The 10 T cell receptor beta chains in this list originate from one sample, sequenced in a study of T cell repertoires in cytomegalovirus infection. TCRdb re-analysed the reads in MiXCR, keeping a single row per CDR3 protein. The data show fewer than 250,000 distinct CDR3 sequences, approximately 13% seen once. The sample taken for sequencing was PBMCs. These receptor sequences come from a human donor in good health (CMV status not recorded). Some clones in this sample may be carry-over from other donors' samples.

This clonotype was observed many times. The J gene is TRBJ2-1, the V gene TRBV7-2; 7 bases are shared with TRBD1. The CDR3 is 13 residues long. V trimming: 2 bases; J trimming: 7 bases; junction bases outside the gene matches: 2. The germline CDR1 and CDR2 sequences are SGHTA and FQGNSA. CDR3 sequence: CASSLLDRNEQFF. The CDR3 DNA reads TGTGCCAGCAGCTTATTGGACAGGAATGAGCAGTTCTTC.

In this sample, this clonotype turned up a few times. The V gene is TRBV29-1, the J gene TRBJ2-2; TRBD1 or TRBD2 may be the D gene (7 bases each). The germline V gene encodes CDR1 SQVTM and CDR2 ANQGSEA. The CDR3 loop spans 14 amino acids. Between the trimmed V and J ends, which lost 6 bases and 5 bases, there was a span of 16 bases. The CDR3 DNA follows: TGCAGCGTCAGGGGGGCGGGAGTAACCGGGGAGCTGTTTTTT. This encodes CSVRGAGVTGELFF.

This clonotype was observed a handful of times. The rearrangement joins TRBV29-1 to TRBJ2-5; TRBD1 agrees at 7 bases. J lost 5 bases, V lost 4 bases, and 10 bases had no gene match. From germline, CDR1 is SQVTM and CDR2 ANQGSEA. CDR3 length: 14 amino acids. CDR3 protein: CSVGLTGILETQYF. CDR3 coding DNA: TGCAGCGTTGGGTTGACAGGGATATTGGAGACCCAGTACTTC.

Many counts were recorded for this clonotype. J is TRBJ2-5 and V is TRBV7-2; D is unclear. The length of the CDR3 is 12 residues. V dropped 1 base and J dropped 7 bases, with 7 bases sitting between them. Germline V gene data show CDR1 as SGHTA and CDR2 as FQGNSA. The CDR3, as DNA: TGTGCCAGCAGCTTAGTAAAAGGGACCCAGTACTTC. It yields the protein CASSLVKGTQYF.

The chain couples TRBV15 to TRBJ2-2; D ambiguous. Germline lookup yields CDR1 LNHNV and CDR2 YYDKDF (reference sequence). The CDR3 consists of 15 residues. V dropped 0 bases and J dropped 3 bases, with 8 bases sitting between them. The CDR3 DNA is TGTGCCACCAGCAGAGAAGCAATTCACACCGGGGAGCTGTTTTTT. Residues: CATSREAIHTGELFF.

This clonotype was detected many times. The rearrangement links TRBV7-2 to TRBJ2-1; D may be TRBD2 (5 bases). Per the germline V gene, CDR1 is SGHTA and CDR2 is FQGNSA. The CDR3 loop spans 15 amino acids. V was cut by 5 bases and J by 7 bases, with 18 bases left in between. In DNA form, the CDR3 reads TGTGCCAGCAGCCCTACAGCTGCGACGGGGAATGAGCAGTTCTTC. It specifies CASSPTAATGNEQFF.

The table lists this clonotype with many counts. The chain combines TRBV28 with TRBJ1-5; no reliable D call. The CDR3 is 15 residues long. The V end was cut by 2 bases, the J end by 3 bases, with 11 bases between. From germline, CDR1 is MDHEN and CDR2 SYDVKM. The CDR3 bases are TGTGCCAGCAGTTTAGGTGCCGGGTACAATCAGCCCCAGCATTTT. It translates to CASSLGAGYNQPQHF. The whole variable domain, filled in from reference TRBV28 and TRBJ1-5, reads DVKVTQSSRYLVKRTGEKVFLECVQDMDHENMFWYRQDPGLGLRLIYFSYDVKMKEKGDIPEGYSVSREKKERFSLILESASTNQTSMYLCASSLGAGYNQPQHFGDGTRLSIL.

This clonotype has ten or more counts. The chain is built from TRBV28 and TRBJ1-2; D is possibly TRBD1 (5 bases). CDR1 and CDR2 from the germline V gene are MDHEN and SYDVKM. V lost 2 bases to trimming and J lost 3 bases, with 16 bases between them. This CDR3 comprises 16 residues. The CDR3 DNA reads TGTGCCAGCAGTTTAAATAGTTGGGGCAGGGACTATGGCTACACCTTC. It is translated as CASSLNSWGRDYGYTF.

This clonotype was observed many times. The J gene is TRBJ2-1, the V gene TRBV7-2; 9 positions agree with TRBD2. The CDR3 is made up of 15 amino acids. Unmatched junction bases numbered 7, after V lost 5 bases and J lost 5 bases. CDR1 and CDR2 (germline): SGHTA, FQGNSA. CDR3 sequence reads: CASSLVSGGHNEQFF. CDR3 nucleotide sequence: TGTGCCAGCAGCCTAGTTAGCGGGGGTCACAATGAGCAGTTCTTC.

The chain is built from TRBV5-1 and TRBJ1-1; no clear D gene. The V and J ends lost 0 bases and 4 bases respectively, with 13 bases between them. Germline CDR1 reads SGHRS; CDR2 reads YFSETQ. The CDR3 sequence is 15 residues long. The CDR3 region is CASSLADDILTEAFF. Written as DNA, the CDR3 is TGCGCCAGCAGCTTGGCCGATGACATCCTCACTGAAGCTTTCTTT.